The source of this T cell receptor beta chain is a study of T cell changes during pregnancy in multiple sclerosis. The CDR3 covers 15 residues. The V end lost 1 base, the J end lost 8 bases, and 12 bases lay between the germline ends. Germline V gives CDR1 MNHEY, CDR2 SMNVEV (reference sequence). Profiling relied on immunoSEQ multiplex PCR, and the TCRdb table lists in-frame clones only, not all of them. The sample lists 75,000 to 100,000 clones, about nine tenths occurring once. The sequence was collected from a female donor in good health, enrolled as a control in a pregnancy study. The starting material was peripheral blood, obtained after pregnancy. The genes are TRBV27 and TRBJ1-6; weak D call: TRBD1 (5 bases). The CDR3: CASSLFPGPDSPLHF. Here the CDR3 DNA reads TGTGCCAGCAGTTTATTCCCAGGGCCTGATTCACCCCTCCACTTT.